These 28 T cell receptor beta chains came from one sample sequenced in a study of cytomegalovirus exposure and HLA in healthy donors. The protocol was immunoSEQ multiplex PCR, while the TCRdb copy is restricted to in-frame clones and leaves out a portion. The repertoire has approximately 260,000 clones, roughly 85% of them found once; the top ten carry less than 1.2%. Sequencing used PBMCs. The receptors here all came from a woman under 30 in good health and CMV-seronegative.

The chain uses TRBV2 and TRBJ2-7; TRBD1 matches 8 bases. The CDR3 runs to 13 residues. After removal of 6 bases from V and 5 bases from J, the junction contained 6 bases not matched to a gene. Germline assignment: CDR1 SNHLY and CDR2 FYNNEI. The CDR3 sequence is CASSNDRGHEQYF. CDR3 coding DNA: TGTGCCAGCAGCAATGACAGGGGCCACGAGCAGTACTTC.

J is TRBJ2-1 and V is TRBV5-1; 8 nucleotides line up with TRBD2. Per the germline V gene, CDR1 is SGHRS and CDR2 is YFSETQ. The trim removed 2 bases at V and 5 bases at J, leaving 6 bases unmatched. The CDR3 consists of 15 residues. CDR3 protein: CASSLTAGANNEQFF. DNA for the CDR3: TGCGCCAGCAGCTTAACAGCGGGAGCTAACAATGAGCAGTTCTTC.

This sequence joins TRBV6-5 and TRBJ1-5; D is unresolved. CDR1 MNHEY and CDR2 SVGAGI come from the germline V gene. V lost 8 bases to trimming and J lost 5 bases, with 13 bases between them. The CDR3 is made up of 13 amino acids. The CDR3 coding sequence is TGTGCCAGCTCCTACAGAAGATATCAGCCCCAGCATTTT. Its protein product is CASSYRRYQPQHF.

The chain uses TRBV28 and TRBJ2-5, with D possibly being TRBD2 (7 bases). Germline CDR1 is MDHEN and CDR2 is SYDVKM. V lost 3 bases to trimming and J lost 4 bases, with 21 bases between them. The CDR3 contains 17 residues. The CDR3 loop reads CASSLTRQGTMAETQYF. As DNA, the CDR3 is TGTGCCAGCAGTTTGACCCGCCAGGGGACTATGGCAGAGACCCAGTACTTC.

The chain recombines TRBV10-3 with TRBJ2-1, with TRBD2 matching 12 bases. After removal of 3 bases from V and 7 bases from J, the junction contained 16 bases not matched to a gene. The germline CDR1 and CDR2 sequences are ENHRY and SYGVKD. The CDR3 loop spans 19 amino acids. This CDR3 reads CAISDYLAGGSPLDNEQFF. The CDR3 region has the DNA TGTGCCATCAGTGATTATCTAGCGGGAGGGTCACCGCTCGATAATGAGCAGTTCTTC.

The chain combines TRBV7-9 with TRBJ2-7; TRBD2 matches 9 bases. CDR1 is SEHNR and CDR2 is FQNEAQ in the germline V gene (reference sequence). This CDR3 has 17 residues. V shed 0 bases, J shed 3 bases, and the junction held 9 bases outside the gene matches. The CDR3 nucleotides read TGTGCCAGCAGCTTAGCGCTGGCTAGCGGGAACTACTACGAGCAGTACTTC. It is translated as CASSLALASGNYYEQYF.

This chain joins TRBV4-3 and TRBJ1-4; D unclear. V was clipped by 1 base and J by 10 bases, with 10 bases between them. The CDR3 is made up of 13 amino acids. The germline gives CDR1 LGHNA, CDR2 YSLEER. The chain's CDR3 is CASSQVDLGKLFF. The CDR3 bases are TGCGCCAGCAGCCAAGTAGACTTAGGAAAACTGTTTTTT.

The chain joins TRBV11-1 to TRBJ2-5; D is unresolved. The V gene lost 5 bases and the J gene lost 4 bases, with 5 bases spanning the gap. The CDR3 loop spans 11 amino acids. Germline CDR1 reads SGHAT; CDR2 reads FQDESV (reference sequence). CDR3 in DNA: TGTGCCAGCAGCCCCCGAGAGACCCAGTACTTC. Its translation: CASSPRETQYF.

The rearrangement uses TRBV12-5 and TRBJ1-2; possible D gene TRBD1, 5 bases. The CDR3 contains 14 residues. V dropped 3 bases and J dropped 5 bases, with 13 bases sitting between them. Germline CDR1 is LGHNT and CDR2 is FRNRAP. CDR3 bases: TGTGCTAGTGGTTTCGGCGGGGCGGCTTATGGCTACACCTTC. Protein sequence: CASGFGGAAYGYTF. Full variable domain (rest looked up from reference TRBV12-5 and TRBJ1-2): DARVTQTPRHKVTEMGQEVTMRCQPILGHNTVFWYRQTMMQGLELLAYFRNRAPLDDSGMPKDRFSAEMPDATLATLKIQPSEPRDSAVYFCASGFGGAAYGYTFGSGTRLTVV.

This chain connects TRBV2 to TRBJ1-6; 8 bases fit TRBD1. The CDR3 length is 16 residues. V lost 9 bases to trimming and J lost 7 bases; unmatched junction nucleotides: 14. Germline V gene lookup returns CDR1 SNHLY and CDR2 FYNNEI. The CDR3 sequence is CARRTGQTAMNSPLHF. CDR3 DNA sequence: TGTGCCAGAAGGACAGGGCAGACGGCAATGAATTCACCCCTCCACTTT. The full variable domain, rest sourced from reference TRBV2 and TRBJ1-6, is EPEVTQTPSHQVTQMGQEVILRCVPISNHLYFYWYRQILGQKVEFLVSFYNNEISEKSEIFDDQFSVERPDGSNFTLKIRSTKLEDSAMYFCARRTGQTAMNSPLHFGNGTRLTVT.

The rearrangement joins TRBV13 to TRBJ1-6; TRBD1 matches 10 bases. This CDR3 has 15 residues. Germline V CDR1 and CDR2: PRHDT, FYEKMQ (reference sequence). V lost 5 bases, J lost 9 bases, and 7 bases stayed unmatched. The CDR3 here is CASSSRGQGSSPLHF. The CDR3 DNA follows: TGTGCCAGCAGCAGCCGGGGACAGGGGAGTTCACCCCTCCACTTT.

The chain couples TRBV5-1 to TRBJ2-5; tentative D call: TRBD2 (6 bases). Trimming pared 1 base from V and 5 bases from J, leaving 18 bases between. The CDR3 is made up of 16 amino acids. Looked up from germline, CDR1 is SGHRS and CDR2 is YFSETQ. The CDR3 sequence: CASSLWQGGRGETQYF. In nucleotides, the CDR3 is TGCGCCAGCAGCTTGTGGCAGGGAGGAAGGGGCGAGACCCAGTACTTC.

The rearrangement links TRBV2 to TRBJ1-1, with a weak D call TRBD1 (5 bases). V was shortened by 11 bases and J by 3 bases, with 16 bases between the two germline ends. The CDR3 totals 13 residues. Germline V CDR1 and CDR2: SNHLY, FYNNEI. The CDR3 spells CASKDRGDTEAFF. The CDR3 DNA reads as TGTGCCTCTAAGGACCGGGGGGACACTGAAGCTTTCTTT.

The chain recombines TRBV6-5 with TRBJ1-2, with TRBD1 identical over 9 bases. With 4 bases clipped from V and 2 bases from J, the junction kept 8 bases outside the gene matches. Per germline, CDR1 MNHEY and CDR2 SVGAGI. CDR3 length: 16 amino acids. CDR3 nucleotides: TGTGCCAGCAGTTTCGTATCCGGGACAGGGAACTATGGCTACACCTTC. This gives the protein CASSFVSGTGNYGYTF.

This chain joins TRBV7-8 and TRBJ1-3; no reliable D call. Germline CDR1 is SGHVS and CDR2 is FQNEAQ. V was shortened by 5 bases and J by 2 bases, with 16 bases between the two germline ends. The CDR3 covers 16 residues. This CDR3 reads CASSRALWGAGNTIYF. The CDR3 DNA is TGTGCCAGCAGCAGAGCCCTATGGGGAGCTGGAAACACCATATATTTT. Based on the CDR3 plus reference TRBV7-8 and TRBJ1-3, the full variable domain is GAGVSQSPRYKVAKRGQDVALRCDPISGHVSLFWYQQALGQGPEFLTYFQNEAQLDKSGLPSDRFFAERPEGSVSTLKIQRTQQEDSAVYLCASSRALWGAGNTIYFGEGSWLTVV.

V and J are TRBV6-1 and TRBJ1-5; TRBD1 matches 8 bases. The germline gives CDR1 MNHNS, CDR2 SASEGT. The ends lost 4 bases at V and 5 bases at J; junction bases unmatched: 13. This CDR3 has 17 residues. The DNA for the CDR3 is TGTGCCAGCAGTGCGGGGGACAGGTGGGGTAGGGATCAGCCCCAGCATTTT. It yields the protein CASSAGDRWGRDQPQHF.

V is TRBV2 and J is TRBJ2-1; D is possibly TRBD1 (7 bases). Germline values: CDR1 SNHLY, CDR2 FYNNEI. The CDR3 consists of 13 residues. Trimming left V 6 bases short and J 9 bases short, with 15 bases between. The CDR3 DNA sequence: TGTGCCAGCAGCTCGGGAGACAGGGTTGAGCAGTTCTTC. Its translation is CASSSGDRVEQFF.

V and J are TRBV27 and TRBJ2-7; 7 positions agree with TRBD2. Trimming removed 3 bases from V and 2 bases from J; junction bases left unmatched: 7. Germline loops: CDR1 MNHEY, CDR2 SMNVEV (reference sequence). This CDR3 contains 15 residues. The CDR3 sequence: CASSLGGTIAYEQYF. In DNA, the CDR3 is TGTGCCAGCAGTTTGGGCGGGACTATAGCCTACGAGCAGTACTTC.

This rearrangement joins TRBV27 to TRBJ1-1, with 8 bases fitting TRBD1. This CDR3 has 15 amino acids. V trimming: 6 bases; J trimming: 1 base; junction bases outside the gene matches: 7. Germline values: CDR1 MNHEY, CDR2 SMNVEV (reference sequence). CDR3 region: CASSEGTGGNTEAFF. DNA of the CDR3: TGTGCCAGCAGCGAGGGGACAGGAGGGAACACTGAAGCTTTCTTT.

The V call is TRBV4-2, the J call TRBJ2-1; the D is unclear. From germline, CDR1 is LGHNA and CDR2 YNFKEQ. CDR3 length equals 14 residues. Trimming took off 0 bases at V and 8 bases at J, with 11 bases between the two ends. CDR3 loop: CASSQDRPRDEQFF. For the CDR3, the DNA is TGTGCCAGCAGCCAAGATAGGCCCCGGGATGAGCAGTTCTTC.

This chain joins TRBV5-6 and TRBJ2-3; 8 bases map to TRBD1. CDR1 is SGHDT, CDR2 YYEEEE, per germline. V shed 0 bases, J shed 1 base, and the junction held 4 bases outside the gene matches. There are 16 residues in the CDR3. The CDR3 coding sequence is TGTGCCAGCAGCTTGGCAGTCAGGGGGCGCACAGATACGCAGTATTTT. Its translation is CASSLAVRGRTDTQYF.

This clone was picked up a small number of times. V and J are TRBV5-1 and TRBJ1-2, with 8 bases lining up with TRBD1. The ends lost 4 bases at V and 3 bases at J; junction bases unmatched: 2. Germline values: CDR1 SGHRS, CDR2 YFSETQ. The CDR3 is 13 amino acids. CDR3 bases: TGCGCCAGCAGCCCGGGACAGGACTATGGCTACACCTTC. Translating it yields CASSPGQDYGYTF.

The rearrangement joins TRBV6-5 to TRBJ2-7, with 8 bases identical to TRBD2. V was clipped by 4 bases and J by 1 base; unmatched bases: 6. The CDR3 covers 15 residues. CDR1 and CDR2 from the germline V gene are MNHEY and SVGAGI. CDR3 in amino acids: CASSFGSGGSYEQYF. In DNA, the CDR3 is TGTGCCAGCAGTTTTGGGAGCGGGGGATCCTACGAGCAGTACTTC.

This chain connects TRBV5-1 to TRBJ2-7; TRBD1 is a possible D gene (5 bases). Trimming cost V 3 bases and J 4 bases, with 11 bases left between them. Looked up from germline, CDR1 is SGHRS and CDR2 is YFSETQ. This CDR3 spans 13 amino acids. The CDR3 sequence: CASSSGHEYEQYF. In DNA, the CDR3 is TGCGCCAGCAGCTCCGGACACGAATACGAGCAGTACTTC.

In its sample, this clone was seen once. V and J are TRBV7-8 and TRBJ1-2; D is perhaps TRBD1 (6 bases). Germline-derived CDR1 and CDR2 are SGHVS and FQNEAQ. The CDR3 extends over 16 amino acids. V was cut by 2 bases and J by 0 bases, with 13 bases left in between. In nucleotides, the CDR3 is TGTGCCAGCAGCTTATACTTACAGGGTTCTAACTATGGCTACACCTTC. As protein: CASSLYLQGSNYGYTF.

The chain recombines TRBV9 with TRBJ1-2; a weak D match, TRBD1 (6 bases). The CDR3 spans 14 residues. V lost 4 bases, J lost 3 bases, and 13 bases lay in between. In germline, CDR1 is SGDLS, CDR2 YYNGEE. CDR3 protein: CASSPEGEDYGYTF. The CDR3 DNA reads as TGTGCCAGCAGCCCAGAGGGGGAAGACTATGGCTACACCTTC.

The chain links TRBV5-1 to TRBJ1-1, with 7 bases aligning to TRBD1. The V and J ends lost 0 bases and 3 bases, in that order; junction bases with no gene match: 8. The CDR3 is made up of 16 amino acids. Germline lookup yields CDR1 SGHRS and CDR2 YFSETQ. CDR3 in DNA: TGCGCCAGCAGCTTGGGAGTCAGGGGGGTATACACTGAAGCTTTCTTT. Amino acids: CASSLGVRGVYTEAFF.

The chain links TRBV30 to TRBJ2-2; TRBD1 matches at 7 bases. CDR3 length: 15 amino acids. Trimming removed 4 bases from V and 1 base from J; junction bases left unmatched: 6. CDR1 GTSNPN and CDR2 SVGIG come from the germline V gene (reference sequence). CDR3 coding DNA: TGTGCCTGGAAAGGGGGCACGTTGAACACCGGGGAGCTGTTTTTT. The encoded protein is CAWKGGTLNTGELFF.